Listed below are T cell receptor beta chains from one sample, sequenced in a study of shared clonotypes between healthy human individuals. TCRdb keeps only in-frame clones here, not all; method: immunoSEQ multiplex PCR. Here the sample spans 2,500,000 or so clones, roughly 90% being singletons. Sequenced input: naive CD4+ T cells from PBMCs. These receptors were collected from a man aged 18 to 29 in good health. Some clones in this sample may be carry-over from other donors' samples. The CDR3 runs from the conserved cysteine through the conserved F or W. D genes are given only for firm matches. Rows may omit the clone size; those that give it use once, few, many or a size class.

v_call	d_call	j_call	clone_size	cdr3_nt	cdr3_aa
TRBV30	-	TRBJ2-7	-	TGTGCCTGGAGTGTACCCTATTGGGAACTGGCCGAGCAGTACTTC	CAWSVPYWELAEQYF
TRBV5-1	-	TRBJ2-5	-	TGCGCCAGCAGCCCCGACCTAGGGACCCAGTACTTC	CASSPDLGTQYF
TRBV11-2	-	TRBJ2-6	-	TGTGCCAGCAGCCTAGCGTCCGTCCTGACTTTC	CASSLASVLTF
TRBV5-1	-	TRBJ2-1	-	TGCGCCAGCAGCTGGGGGAACGGGGATGAGCAGTTCTTC	CASSWGNGDEQFF
TRBV9	TRBD2	TRBJ2-1	-	TGTGCCAGCAGCGAACTAGCGGGACCACCTTCCTACAATGAGCAGTTCTTC	CASSELAGPPSYNEQFF
TRBV2	-	TRBJ2-7	-	TGTGCCAGCAGCCCGCTCTACGAGCAGTACTTC	CASSPLYEQYF
TRBV7-8	-	TRBJ1-3	-	TGTGCCAGCAGCTCCTGGTTGGGGGAGCCGAGGGGAAACACCATATATTTT	CASSSWLGEPRGNTIYF
TRBV28	TRBD1	TRBJ1-1	once	TGTGCCAGCAGTCCTATGGACAGGCTAATGAACACTGAAGCTTTCTTT	CASSPMDRLMNTEAFF
TRBV7-9	TRBD1	TRBJ1-1	-	TGTGCCAGCAGCTTAACAGGGGTCACTGAAGCTTTCTTT	CASSLTGVTEAFF
TRBV10-3	-	TRBJ2-2	once	TGTGCCATCAGTCTGGACCTACCAGCGAACACCGGGGAGCTGTTTTTT	CAISLDLPANTGELFF
TRBV30	-	TRBJ1-1	-	TGTGCCTGGAGTGTACCCGGGGGCACTGAAGCTTTCTTT	CAWSVPGGTEAFF
TRBV27	-	TRBJ2-3	once	TGTGCCAGCAGTCCCGGTGGGGATACGCAGTATTTT	CASSPGGDTQYF
TRBV28	-	TRBJ2-2	-	TGTGCCAGCAGGAGTGGAGCAGCGAACACCGGGGAGCTGTTTTTT	CASRSGAANTGELFF
TRBV7-9	-	TRBJ2-2	once	TGTGCCAGCAGCTTATTCGCGGCGAACACCGGGGAGCTGTTTTTT	CASSLFAANTGELFF
TRBV10-3	-	TRBJ1-2	-	TGTGCCATCAGTGAGTCGAGGGGCTGGGGGTTAAACGGCTACACCTTC	CAISESRGWGLNGYTF
TRBV18	-	TRBJ1-1	-	TGTGCCAGCTCACCACCGAGCACAGGTTGGAATACTGAAGCTTTCTTT	CASSPPSTGWNTEAFF
TRBV30	-	TRBJ1-1	-	TGTGCCTGGAGTCCCCGGGGCAGAAAGAACACTGAAGCTTTCTTT	CAWSPRGRKNTEAFF
TRBV11-3	-	TRBJ2-4	once	TGTGCCAGCAGCCTAGGCAGAAACCTAGCCAAAAACATTCAGTACTTC	CASSLGRNLAKNIQYF
TRBV4-1	-	TRBJ2-1	-	TGCGCCAGCAGCCACCCAGGGATGACGATGAATGAGCAGTTCTTC	CASSHPGMTMNEQFF
TRBV28	TRBD2	TRBJ2-1	-	TGTGCCAGCAGGACTAGCGGGAAGGAGATGAAGCAGTTCTTC	CASRTSGKEMKQFF
TRBV30	-	TRBJ1-2	-	TGTGCCTGGAGTGTACGGTGGGGCCTCTATGGCTACACCTTC	CAWSVRWGLYGYTF
TRBV6-6	-	TRBJ2-7	-	TGTGCCAGCAGCGGTAGCACTGTGGAGCAGTACTTC	CASSGSTVEQYF
TRBV20-1	TRBD1	TRBJ1-1	few	TGCAGTGCGGGACAGGGTCGTTTGGCTTTCTTT	CSAGQGRLAFF
TRBV29-1	TRBD1	TRBJ2-2	-	TGCAGCGGGGACAGGGGGCAGGGCGGGGAGCTGTTTTTT	CSGDRGQGGELFF
TRBV29-1	-	TRBJ2-3	-	TGCAGCGTCGCCCCGGCCACAGATACGCAGTATTTT	CSVAPATDTQYF
TRBV5-1	-	TRBJ2-7	once	TGCGCCAGCAGCTTAGAGTCGGGGACCTTCTACGAGCAGTACTTC	CASSLESGTFYEQYF
TRBV2	TRBD2	TRBJ2-7	-	TGTGCCAGCACTAAGCGGGAGGGGGGCGGCGAGCAGTACTTC	CASTKREGGGEQYF
TRBV28	-	TRBJ2-1	-	TGTGCCAGCAGTTCTCGAGATCATTTGTCCTACAATGAGCAGTTCTTC	CASSSRDHLSYNEQFF
TRBV18	-	TRBJ2-1	-	TGTGCCAGCTCACCCCGCCAGGGAGACTCCTACAATGAGCAGTTCTTC	CASSPRQGDSYNEQFF
TRBV21-1	-	TRBJ2-1	-	TGTGCCAGCAGCAAAGGTTCAGGGCTAAGCTCCTACAATGAGCAGTTCTTC	CASSKGSGLSSYNEQFF
TRBV9	-	TRBJ2-3	-	TGTGCCAGCAGCGTAAGAGGCGGGATGGAACATACGCAGTATTTT	CASSVRGGMEHTQYF
TRBV28	TRBD2	TRBJ2-7	once	TGTGCCAGCAGTTTAAGCGGGAGGCCCTCCTACGAGCAGTACTTC	CASSLSGRPSYEQYF
TRBV7-9	-	TRBJ2-2	few	TGTGCCAGCAGCTTAGCTAGCGGAGTAACCGGGGAGCTGTTTTTT	CASSLASGVTGELFF
TRBV7-8	TRBD1	TRBJ1-1	once	TGTGCCAGCAGCGCGCCGGGACAGCCTGCGAACACTGAAGCTTTCTTT	CASSAPGQPANTEAFF
TRBV15	-	TRBJ2-3	once	TGTGCCACCAGCAGCTACACAGGGAGCAACACAGATACGCAGTATTTT	CATSSYTGSNTDTQYF